These 24 T cell receptor beta chains came from one sample sequenced in a study of T cells after yellow fever vaccination. Each CDR3 protein gets one entry after TCRdb re-called the 5' RACE reads with MiXCR. The profile shows roughly 320,000 distinct CDR3 sequences, approximately 12% of them singletons. Here the sequenced sample was CD4+ T cells sorted from PBMCs, taken 45 days after the yellow fever booster vaccination. These receptors all stem from a young man who received the YFV17D yellow fever vaccine.

Ten or more counts support this clonotype. The V call is TRBV5-5, the J call TRBJ2-5, with 7 positions matching TRBD2. The germline gives CDR1 SGHKS, CDR2 YYEKEE (reference sequence). The CDR3 runs to 15 residues. V was clipped by 0 bases and J by 5 bases; unmatched bases: 7. The CDR3 DNA follows: TGTGCCAGCAGCTTGGGACCGACTAGCAAGGAGACCCAGTACTTC. Its protein product is CASSLGPTSKETQYF. Based on the CDR3 plus reference TRBV5-5 and TRBJ2-5, the full variable domain is DAGVTQSPTHLIKTRGQQVTLRCSPISGHKSVSWYQQVLGQGPQFIFQYYEKEERGRGNFPDRFSARQFPNYSSELNVNALLLGDSALYLCASSLGPTSKETQYFGPGTRLLVL.

The V and J genes are TRBV5-1 and TRBJ1-1; D unresolved. The V end was cut by 2 bases, the J end by 13 bases, with 15 bases between. Per the germline V gene, CDR1 is SGHRS and CDR2 is YFSETQ. The CDR3 is 12 amino acids. The CDR3 coding sequence is TGCGCCAGCAGCTTCTCGACCGACCGATTTTTCTTT. Translating it yields CASSFSTDRFFF.

This clonotype was seen at least ten times. The genes are TRBV29-1 and TRBJ2-1; D could derive from TRBD1 or TRBD2 (6 bases each). The CDR3 sequence is 17 residues long. CDR1 and CDR2 from the germline V gene are SQVTM and ANQGSEA. The germline V and J ends were trimmed by 0 bases and 0 bases, with 15 bases remaining between them. CDR3 DNA sequence: TGCAGCGTTGAAGATCTGGGGGGCTCCAGCTCCTACAATGAGCAGTTCTTC. Its protein is CSVEDLGGSSSYNEQFF.

This clonotype was counted many times. The CDR3 protein is CASSRDSGSPLHF. CDR3 nucleotide sequence: TGTGCCAGCAGCCGGGACAGCGGGTCACCCCTCCACTTT. V is TRBV7-6 and J is TRBJ1-6, with 7 bases lining up with TRBD1. Germline trimming cut 5 bases from V and 10 bases from J; bases unmatched to any gene: 5. The CDR3 loop spans 13 amino acids. The germline V gene has CDR1 SGHVS and CDR2 FNYEAQ.

This clonotype was counted many times. The chain links TRBV19 to TRBJ2-1; 8 bases fit TRBD1. CDR1 and CDR2 from the germline V gene are LNHDA and SQIVND (reference sequence). Germline trimming cut 6 bases from V and 2 bases from J; bases unmatched to any gene: 9. The CDR3 has 16 amino acids. The CDR3: CASSRRQGTTYNEQFF. The CDR3 DNA sequence: TGTGCCAGTAGCCGTAGACAGGGGACGACCTACAATGAGCAGTTCTTC.

This clonotype was picked up a small number of times. The chain combines TRBV11-2 with TRBJ2-5; TRBD2 aligns across 8 bases. Germline values: CDR1 SGHAT, CDR2 FQNNGV. The J segment lost 5 bases and the V segment lost 5 bases, leaving 16 bases of the junction unmatched. This CDR3 has 17 amino acids. Here the CDR3 reads CASSPPGAGGGPETQYF. The CDR3 DNA reads as TGTGCCAGCAGCCCGCCCGGCGCGGGCGGGGGGCCTGAGACCCAGTACTTC.

This clonotype was seen a few times. The J gene is TRBJ1-5, the V gene TRBV20-1; the D gene is possibly TRBD1 (5 bases). The length of the CDR3 is 16 residues. The V end lost 3 bases, the J end lost 3 bases, and 18 bases lay between the germline ends. Germline V gene sequence: CDR1 DFQATT, CDR2 SNEGSKA (reference sequence). The CDR3 sequence is CSASGALRIYNQPQHF. CDR3 DNA: TGCAGTGCTAGCGGGGCTCTTCGGATCTACAATCAGCCCCAGCATTTT.

This rearrangement joins TRBV10-2 to TRBJ1-4; no clear D. Germline loops: CDR1 WSHSY, CDR2 SAAADI. The CDR3 runs 13 residues. V lost 6 bases, J lost 6 bases, and 11 bases lay in between. As DNA, the CDR3 is TGCGCCAGCAGCAGAGGACTGTATGAAAAACTGTTTTTT. This encodes CASSRGLYEKLFF.

V is TRBV12-3 or TRBV12-4 and J is TRBJ2-3, with unresolved D. The CDR3 is 13 amino acids. V was shortened by 2 bases and J by 0 bases, with 3 bases between the two germline ends. CDR3 DNA: TGTGCCAGCAGTTTAAAAAGCACAGATACGCAGTATTTT. Protein sequence: CASSLKSTDTQYF.

This clonotype was picked up many times. This chain connects TRBV24-1 to TRBJ2-3, with a weak D call TRBD2 (6 bases). There are 16 residues in the CDR3. Per germline, CDR1 KGHDR and CDR2 SFDVKD. V lost 2 bases, J lost 2 bases, and 13 bases lay in between. The CDR3 sequence is CATSDSGTYDTDTQYF. As DNA, the CDR3 is TGTGCCACCAGTGATTCCGGGACTTACGACACAGATACGCAGTATTTT.

This clonotype turned up a few times. The chain uses TRBV6-2 or TRBV6-3 and TRBJ2-1; D possibly corresponds to TRBD2 (5 bases). The CDR3 has 13 residues. The germline V and J ends were trimmed by 6 bases and 3 bases, with 9 bases remaining between them. Germline CDR1 reads MNHEY; CDR2 reads SVGEGT. CDR3 nucleotides: TGTGCCAGCAGCTTGGAGGTCTACAATGAGCAGTTCTTC. It specifies CASSLEVYNEQFF.

This clonotype was counted between two and nine times. The CDR3 loop reads CASSGLGLFF. The DNA of the CDR3 is TGTGCCAGCAGCGGCCTGGGACTGTTTTTT. The chain couples TRBV7-2 to TRBJ1-4; D remains unclear. This CDR3 contains 10 residues. The V gene lost 5 bases and the J gene lost 13 bases, with 8 bases spanning the gap. Per the germline V gene, CDR1 is SGHTA and CDR2 is FQGNSA.

In its sample, this clonotype was seen many times. The rearrangement uses TRBV5-1 and TRBJ2-7; 8 bases match TRBD1. With V trimmed by 4 bases and J by 4 bases, 7 bases remained unmatched. This CDR3 is built from 14 residues. Germline CDR1 reads SGHRS; CDR2 reads YFSETQ. This CDR3 is CASSTGTGIYEQYF. For the CDR3, the DNA is TGCGCCAGCAGCACCGGGACAGGAATATACGAGCAGTACTTC. Filled out from reference TRBV5-1 and TRBJ2-7, the complete variable domain reads KAGVTQTPRYLIKTRGQQVTLSCSPISGHRSVSWYQQTPGQGLQFLFEYFSETQRNKGNFPGRFSGRQFSNSRSEMNVSTLELGDSALYLCASSTGTGIYEQYFGPGTRLTVT.

This chain uses TRBV7-2 with TRBJ2-2, with D possibly TRBD2 on 5 matching bases. The CDR3 totals 17 residues. V gave up 1 base and J gave up 6 bases, with 18 bases separating them. Germline lookup yields CDR1 SGHTA and CDR2 FQGNSA. CDR3 DNA: TGTGCCAGCAGCTTAGATGGGTTGACGCCGGGGTCCGGGGAGCTGTTTTTT. It codes for CASSLDGLTPGSGELFF. Variable domain in full (rest from reference TRBV7-2 and TRBJ2-2): GAGVSQSPSNKVTEKGKDVELRCDPISGHTALYWYRQSLGQGLEFLIYFQGNSAPDKSGLPSDRFSAERTGGSVSTLTIQRTQQEDSAVYLCASSLDGLTPGSGELFFGEGSRLTVL.

This clonotype has just a few counts. The rearrangement uses TRBV5-1 and TRBJ2-1, with TRBD1 identical over 12 bases. This CDR3 spans 17 amino acids. Germline values: CDR1 SGHRS, CDR2 YFSETQ. Trimming cost V 0 bases and J 7 bases; bases outside gene matches: 8. DNA of the CDR3: TGCGCCAGCAGCTTGGGTCTGGGACAGGGGGCGAGAAATGAGCAGTTCTTC. Residues: CASSLGLGQGARNEQFF.

This clonotype has more than one count but fewer than ten. CDR3 nucleotide sequence: TGTGCCAGCAGTCCGCTCCGGGGGAAGAAAGAGACCCAGTACTTC. Translated, it gives CASSPLRGKKETQYF. This rearrangement joins TRBV11-2 to TRBJ2-5; D might be TRBD2 (6 bases). The CDR3 sequence is 15 residues long. The V end was cut by 6 bases, the J end by 3 bases, with 17 bases between. Germline V gene lookup returns CDR1 SGHAT and CDR2 FQNNGV.

The sample holds many counts of this clonotype. V and J are TRBV6-6 and TRBJ2-7; D may be TRBD2 (6 bases). The V end lost 2 bases, the J end lost 3 bases, and 20 bases lay between the germline ends. CDR1 and CDR2 from the germline V gene are MNHNY and SVGAGI (reference sequence). CDR3 size: 17 residues. The CDR3 reads CASSYIGRGRRLYEQYF. The CDR3, as DNA: TGTGCCAGCAGTTACATCGGGCGGGGTAGGCGCCTCTACGAGCAGTACTTC.

This chain links TRBV20-1 with TRBJ2-1, with 11 bases fitting TRBD2. J was trimmed by 6 bases and V by 3 bases; bases with no gene match: 7. The CDR3 extends over 15 amino acids. The germline V gene encodes CDR1 DFQATT and CDR2 SNEGSKA (reference sequence). The CDR3 is CSASRSGGAGNEQFF. As DNA, the CDR3 is TGCAGTGCTAGCCGTAGCGGGGGGGCCGGCAATGAGCAGTTCTTC.

This clonotype has a handful of counts. The rearrangement uses TRBV7-2 and TRBJ2-5; 7 bases agree with TRBD2. This CDR3 contains 17 residues. The junction had 12 bases not matched to a gene; V was cut back by 1 base and J by 4 bases. Germline CDR1 reads SGHTA; CDR2 reads FQGNSA. CDR3 sequence (DNA): TGTGCCAGCAGCTTAGATCCCCCGACTAGCAGACGAGAGACCCAGTACTTC. Protein sequence: CASSLDPPTSRRETQYF. Filled out from reference TRBV7-2 and TRBJ2-5, the complete variable domain reads GAGVSQSPSNKVTEKGKDVELRCDPISGHTALYWYRQSLGQGLEFLIYFQGNSAPDKSGLPSDRFSAERTGGSVSTLTIQRTQQEDSAVYLCASSLDPPTSRRETQYFGPGTRLLVL.

This chain connects TRBV7-2 to TRBJ2-5; the D gene is possibly TRBD2 (7 bases). V lost 5 bases to trimming and J lost 5 bases, with 15 bases between them. This CDR3 is built from 14 residues. Germline V gene sequence: CDR1 SGHTA, CDR2 FQGNSA. Written as DNA, the CDR3 is TGTGCCAGCAGCCGCGGGGGCCCAAGGGAGACCCAGTACTTC. Its translation is CASSRGGPRETQYF. Using reference TRBV7-2 and TRBJ2-5 for the parts outside the CDR3, the full variable domain is GAGVSQSPSNKVTEKGKDVELRCDPISGHTALYWYRQSLGQGLEFLIYFQGNSAPDKSGLPSDRFSAERTGGSVSTLTIQRTQQEDSAVYLCASSRGGPRETQYFGPGTRLLVL.

This clonotype has a count of ten or more. V gene TRBV18 combines with J gene TRBJ2-1; D remains unclear. CDR1 is KGHSH, CDR2 LQKENI, per germline. The V and J ends lost 4 bases and 7 bases respectively, with 14 bases between them. CDR3 size: 14 residues. The CDR3 loop is CASSQSTSGNEQFF. The CDR3 bases are TGTGCCAGCTCACAATCGACTTCCGGGAATGAGCAGTTCTTC.

This clonotype has a handful of counts. V is TRBV5-1 and J is TRBJ2-5, with D perhaps TRBD2 (7 bases). This CDR3 has 15 amino acids. Looked up from germline, CDR1 is SGHRS and CDR2 is YFSETQ. The ends were cut back, 0 bases at V and 3 bases at J, with 12 bases in the middle. This chain's CDR3 is CASSLDGGAKETQYF. The CDR3 DNA follows: TGCGCCAGCAGCTTGGATGGGGGGGCCAAAGAGACCCAGTACTTC. The full variable domain, completed using reference TRBV5-1 and TRBJ2-5, is KAGVTQTPRYLIKTRGQQVTLSCSPISGHRSVSWYQQTPGQGLQFLFEYFSETQRNKGNFPGRFSGRQFSNSRSEMNVSTLELGDSALYLCASSLDGGAKETQYFGPGTRLLVL.

The table lists this clonotype with a few counts. This chain links TRBV6-6 with TRBJ1-5, with D possibly matching TRBD1 (6 bases). The CDR3 extends over 14 amino acids. V was trimmed by 5 bases and J by 3 bases, leaving 11 bases between them. Per the germline V gene, CDR1 is MNHNY and CDR2 is SVGAGI (reference sequence). The CDR3 region is CASSRTGNNQPQHF. CDR3 nucleotide sequence: TGTGCCAGCAGTAGAACAGGGAACAATCAGCCCCAGCATTTT.

This clonotype was detected ten times or more. This chain connects TRBV12-3 or TRBV12-4 to TRBJ1-1; a weak D match, TRBD1 (5 bases). The ends were cut back, 7 bases at V and 5 bases at J, with 14 bases in the middle. The CDR3 is made up of 13 amino acids. CDR3 protein: CASTYGRGTEAFF. CDR3 coding DNA: TGTGCCAGCACTTACGGGCGGGGGACTGAAGCTTTCTTT.